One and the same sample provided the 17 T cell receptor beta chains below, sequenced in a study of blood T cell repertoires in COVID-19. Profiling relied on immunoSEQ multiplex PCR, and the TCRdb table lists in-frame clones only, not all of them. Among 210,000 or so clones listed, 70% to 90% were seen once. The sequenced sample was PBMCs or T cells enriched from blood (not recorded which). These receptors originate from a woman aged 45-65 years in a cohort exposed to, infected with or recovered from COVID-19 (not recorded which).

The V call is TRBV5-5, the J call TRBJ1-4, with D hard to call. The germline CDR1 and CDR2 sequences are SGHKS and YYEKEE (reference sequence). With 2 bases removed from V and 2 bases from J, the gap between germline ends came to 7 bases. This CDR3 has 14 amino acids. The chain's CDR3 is CASSFAGTNEKLFF. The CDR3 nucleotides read TGTGCCAGCAGCTTCGCCGGGACTAATGAAAAACTGTTTTTT.

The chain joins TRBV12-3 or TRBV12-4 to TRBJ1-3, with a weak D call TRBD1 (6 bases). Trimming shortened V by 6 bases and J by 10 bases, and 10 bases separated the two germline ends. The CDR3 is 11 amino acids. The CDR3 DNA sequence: TGTGCCAGCAGCCTAGGGGGTACCATATATTTT. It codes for CASSLGGTIYF.

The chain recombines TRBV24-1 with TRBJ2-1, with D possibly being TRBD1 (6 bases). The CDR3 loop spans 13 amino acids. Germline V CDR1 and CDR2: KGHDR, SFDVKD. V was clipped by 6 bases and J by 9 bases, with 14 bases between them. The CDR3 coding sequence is TGTGCCACCAGTCTACAGGGTTCCGGTGAGCAGTTCTTC. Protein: CATSLQGSGEQFF.

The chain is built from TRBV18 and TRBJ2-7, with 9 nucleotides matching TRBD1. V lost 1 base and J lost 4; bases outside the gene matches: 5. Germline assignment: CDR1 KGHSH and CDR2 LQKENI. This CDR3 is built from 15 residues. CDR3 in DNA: TGTGCCAGCTCACCACGGGACAGGGAGGCATACGAGCAGTACTTC. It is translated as CASSPRDREAYEQYF.

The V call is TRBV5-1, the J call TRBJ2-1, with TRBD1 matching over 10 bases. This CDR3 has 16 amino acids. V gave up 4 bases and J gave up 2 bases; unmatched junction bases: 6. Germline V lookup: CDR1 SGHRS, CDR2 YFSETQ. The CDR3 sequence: CASSDRDRGPYNEQFF. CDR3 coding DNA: TGCGCCAGCAGCGATCGGGACAGGGGCCCCTACAATGAGCAGTTCTTC.

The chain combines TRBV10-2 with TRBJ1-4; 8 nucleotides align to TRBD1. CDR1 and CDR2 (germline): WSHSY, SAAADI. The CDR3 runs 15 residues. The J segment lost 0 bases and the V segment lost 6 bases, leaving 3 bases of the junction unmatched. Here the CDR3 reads CASRQQGATNEKLFF. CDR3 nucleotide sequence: TGCGCCAGCAGGCAACAGGGGGCAACTAATGAAAAACTGTTTTTT.

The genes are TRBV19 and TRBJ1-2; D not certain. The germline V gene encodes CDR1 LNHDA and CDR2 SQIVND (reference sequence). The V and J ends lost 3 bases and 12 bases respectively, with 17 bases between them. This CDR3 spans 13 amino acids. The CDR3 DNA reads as TGTGCCAGTAGTATTGTGGCTGACACTTCTAACACCTTC. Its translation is CASSIVADTSNTF.

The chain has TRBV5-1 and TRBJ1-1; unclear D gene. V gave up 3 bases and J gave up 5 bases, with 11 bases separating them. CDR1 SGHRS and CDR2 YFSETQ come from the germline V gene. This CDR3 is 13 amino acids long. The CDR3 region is CASSWGDMTEAFF. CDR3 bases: TGCGCCAGCAGCTGGGGAGATATGACTGAAGCTTTCTTT.

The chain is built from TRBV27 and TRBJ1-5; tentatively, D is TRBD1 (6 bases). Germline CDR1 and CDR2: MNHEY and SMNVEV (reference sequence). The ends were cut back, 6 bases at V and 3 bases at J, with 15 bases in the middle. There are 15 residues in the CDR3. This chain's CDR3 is CASSGGGGYNQPQHF. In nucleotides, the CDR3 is TGTGCCAGCAGCGGGGGCGGGGGGTACAATCAGCCCCAGCATTTT.

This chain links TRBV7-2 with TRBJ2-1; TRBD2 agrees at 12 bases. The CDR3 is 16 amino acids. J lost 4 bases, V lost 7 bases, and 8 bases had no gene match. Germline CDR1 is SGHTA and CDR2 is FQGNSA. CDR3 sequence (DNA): TGTGCCAGCACCTTGACTAGCGGGGGATCATACAATGAGCAGTTCTTC. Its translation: CASTLTSGGSYNEQFF.

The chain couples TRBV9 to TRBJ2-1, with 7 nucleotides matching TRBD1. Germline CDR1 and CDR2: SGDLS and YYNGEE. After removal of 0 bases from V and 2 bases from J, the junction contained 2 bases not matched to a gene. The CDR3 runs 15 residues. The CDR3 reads CASSVVGTAYNEQFF. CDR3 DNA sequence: TGTGCCAGCAGCGTAGTCGGGACAGCCTACAATGAGCAGTTCTTC.

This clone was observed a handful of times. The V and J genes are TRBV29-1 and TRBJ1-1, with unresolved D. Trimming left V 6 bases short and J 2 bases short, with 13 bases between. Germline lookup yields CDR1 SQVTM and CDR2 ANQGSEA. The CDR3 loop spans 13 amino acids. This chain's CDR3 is CSVRAGSNTEAFF. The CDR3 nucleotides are TGCAGCGTCCGGGCGGGGTCCAACACTGAAGCTTTCTTT. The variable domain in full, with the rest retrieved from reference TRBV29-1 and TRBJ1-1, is SAVISQKPSRDICQRGTSLTIQCQVDSQVTMMFWYRQQPGQSLTLIATANQGSEATYESGFVIDKFPISRPNLTFSTLTVSNMSPEDSSIYLCSVRAGSNTEAFFGQGTRLTVV.

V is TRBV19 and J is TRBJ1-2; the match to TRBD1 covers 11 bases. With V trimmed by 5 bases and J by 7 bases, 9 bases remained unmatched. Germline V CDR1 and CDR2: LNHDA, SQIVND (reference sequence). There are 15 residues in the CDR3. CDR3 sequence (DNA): TGTGCCAGTAGTCCCCGGACAGGGGGCGCGTCTGGCTACACCTTC. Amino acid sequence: CASSPRTGGASGYTF. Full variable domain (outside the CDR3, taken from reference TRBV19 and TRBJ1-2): DGGITQSPKYLFRKEGQNVTLSCEQNLNHDAMYWYRQDPGQGLRLIYYSQIVNDFQKGDIAEGYSVSREKKESFPLTVTSAQKNPTAFYLCASSPRTGGASGYTFGSGTRLTVV.

This chain's CDR3 is CASSLTGSGSSTDTQYF. The DNA for the CDR3 is TGTGCCAGCAGCTTAACGGGAAGCGGGAGTAGCACAGATACGCAGTATTTT. The J gene is TRBJ2-3, the V gene TRBV11-2; TRBD2 aligns across 8 bases. The CDR3 totals 17 residues. Germline CDR1 is SGHAT and CDR2 is FQNNGV. Trimming took 2 bases from V and 0 from J; bases not matched to a gene: 7. The variable domain in full, completed from reference TRBV11-2 and TRBJ2-3, reads EAGVAQSPRYKIIEKRQSVAFWCNPISGHATLYWYQQILGQGPKLLIQFQNNGVVDDSQLPKDRFSAERLKGVDSTLKIQPAKLEDSAVYLCASSLTGSGSSTDTQYFGPGTRLTVL.

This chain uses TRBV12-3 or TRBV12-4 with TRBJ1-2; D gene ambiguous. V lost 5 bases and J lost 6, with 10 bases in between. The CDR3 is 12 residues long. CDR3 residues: CASSNFPDGYTF. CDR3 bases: TGTGCCAGCAGTAATTTTCCAGATGGCTACACCTTC.

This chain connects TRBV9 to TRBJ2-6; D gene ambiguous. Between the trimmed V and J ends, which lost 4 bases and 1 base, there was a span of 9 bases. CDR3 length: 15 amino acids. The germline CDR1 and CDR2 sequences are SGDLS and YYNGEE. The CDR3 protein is CASSSRRSGANVLTF. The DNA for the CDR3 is TGTGCCAGCAGCTCACGGAGATCTGGGGCCAACGTCCTGACTTTC.

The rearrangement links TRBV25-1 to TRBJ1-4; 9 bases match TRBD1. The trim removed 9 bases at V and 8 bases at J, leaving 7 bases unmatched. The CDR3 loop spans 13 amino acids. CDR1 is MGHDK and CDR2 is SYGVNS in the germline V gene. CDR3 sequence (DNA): TGTGCCAGTCCCGGACAGGGGAAGGAAAAACTGTTTTTT. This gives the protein CASPGQGKEKLFF.